The clone carrying this T cell receptor beta chain has just a few counts. In germline, CDR1 is MDHEN, CDR2 SYDVKM. V was pared by 6 bases and J by 6 bases, with 8 bases between. CDR3 length: 12 amino acids. These data originate in a study of blood T cell repertoires in COVID-19. Some clones are missing from TCRdb's copy, which holds only in-frame ones; the method was immunoSEQ multiplex PCR. The data show around 440,000 clones, around 88% seen once. The sample comprised peripheral blood. The chain links TRBV28 to TRBJ1-4; D gene uncertain. The TCR was taken from a woman in her forties or fifties with COVID-19, enrolled during active disease. This CDR3 is CASSLTDEKLFF. In DNA, the CDR3 is TGTGCCAGCAGCCTCACGGATGAAAAACTGTTTTTT.